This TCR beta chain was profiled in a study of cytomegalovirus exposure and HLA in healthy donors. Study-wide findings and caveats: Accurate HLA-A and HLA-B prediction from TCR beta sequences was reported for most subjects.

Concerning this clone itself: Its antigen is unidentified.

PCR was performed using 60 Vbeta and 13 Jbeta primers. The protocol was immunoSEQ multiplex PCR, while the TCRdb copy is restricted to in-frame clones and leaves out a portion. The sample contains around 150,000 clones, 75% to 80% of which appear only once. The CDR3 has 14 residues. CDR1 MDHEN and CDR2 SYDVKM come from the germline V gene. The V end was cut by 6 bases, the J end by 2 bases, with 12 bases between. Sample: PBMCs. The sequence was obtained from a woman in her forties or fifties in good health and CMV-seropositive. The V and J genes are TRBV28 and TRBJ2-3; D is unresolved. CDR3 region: CASSRQLITDTQYF. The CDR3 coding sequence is TGTGCCAGCAGCCGACAATTAATCACAGATACGCAGTATTTT.